The clone carrying this TCR beta chain was observed a single time. The data derive from a study of blood T cell repertoires in COVID-19. Study information: In each case, the material was cDNA or gDNA derived from T cells, B-cell-depleted T cells, or PBMCs.

Sequencing used immunoSEQ multiplex PCR; TCRdb keeps in-frame clones, though not all of them. Of over 200,000 clones in the sample, 84% were seen once. This clonotype was sampled from an elderly woman with active or convalescent COVID-19. Sequencing was performed on peripheral blood.

CDR3: CASSYSRLGLNEQFF. In nucleotides, the CDR3 is TGTGCCAGCAGTTACTCCCGTCTAGGATTGAATGAGCAGTTCTTC. This chain connects TRBV6-2 or TRBV6-3 to TRBJ2-1; no definite D call. CDR3 size: 15 residues. Germline V gives CDR1 MNHEY, CDR2 SVGEGT. Deletions cut 0 bases from V and 7 bases from J, with 13 bases between.